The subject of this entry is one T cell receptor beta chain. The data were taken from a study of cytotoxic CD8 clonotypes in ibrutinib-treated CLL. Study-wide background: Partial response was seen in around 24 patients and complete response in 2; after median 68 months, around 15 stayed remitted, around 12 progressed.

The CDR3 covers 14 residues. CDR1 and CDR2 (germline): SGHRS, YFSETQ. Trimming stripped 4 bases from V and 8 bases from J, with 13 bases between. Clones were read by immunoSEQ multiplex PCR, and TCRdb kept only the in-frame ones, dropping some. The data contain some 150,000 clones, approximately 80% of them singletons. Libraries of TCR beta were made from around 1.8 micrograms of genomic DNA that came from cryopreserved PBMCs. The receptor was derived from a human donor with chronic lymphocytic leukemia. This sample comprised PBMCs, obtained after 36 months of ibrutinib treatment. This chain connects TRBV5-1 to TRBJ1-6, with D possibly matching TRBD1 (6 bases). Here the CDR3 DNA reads TGCGCCAGCAGCCCTAGACCAGGGGATTCACCCCTCCACTTT. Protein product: CASSPRPGDSPLHF.